What follows describes a single T cell receptor (beta chain). Sequenced by immunoSEQ multiplex PCR; TCRdb stores in-frame clones only, minus some. The sample includes some 98,000 clones, 90% to 97% of them seen just once. The CDR3 spans 13 residues. Looked up from germline, CDR1 is MNHEY and CDR2 is SMNVEV (reference sequence). V gave up 6 bases and J gave up 3 bases, with 11 bases separating them. This sample is drawn from a study of technical replicates of blood from four donors. The receptor was isolated from a human donor in good health. Sequencing was done on a sample of T cells isolated from PBMCs. V and J are TRBV27 and TRBJ1-1; unclear D gene. The CDR3 region is CASSLTWYTEAFF. Here the CDR3 DNA reads TGTGCCAGCAGCCTCACTTGGTACACTGAAGCTTTCTTT.